Shown below are 10 T cell receptor beta chains from a single sample sequenced in a study of neurological immune-mediated disorders. Time point noted: longitudinal time-point 1 (baseline). Via MiXCR, TCRdb re-called the 5' RACE reads, giving one row per CDR3 protein. The sample yields over 70,000 distinct CDR3 sequences, 10% seen once. The sequenced material came from PBMCs. All receptors derive from a young man in good health.

This clonotype was counted many times. This chain links TRBV18 with TRBJ2-7; the match to TRBD1 covers 7 bases. The V and J ends lost 3 bases and 8 bases, in that order; junction bases with no gene match: 13. The germline gives CDR1 KGHSH, CDR2 LQKENI. This CDR3 contains 15 residues. The DNA for the CDR3 is TGTGCCAGCTCACCCTTCGGGACAGAGCTAATGAAGCAGTACTTC. This encodes CASSPFGTELMKQYF.

This clonotype was recorded many times. The V and J genes are TRBV5-1 and TRBJ2-2; TRBD2 agrees at 8 bases. J lost 1 base, V lost 4 bases, and 9 bases had no gene match. Germline loops: CDR1 SGHRS, CDR2 YFSETQ. CDR3 length equals 17 residues. CDR3 DNA: TGCGCCAGCAGCCCGAGACTACTAGCGGAGAACACCGGGGAGCTGTTTTTT. It specifies CASSPRLLAENTGELFF.

This clonotype was picked up many times. V gene TRBV7-9 combines with J gene TRBJ2-1; D ambiguous. This CDR3 has 10 amino acids. Per the germline V gene, CDR1 is SEHNR and CDR2 is FQNEAQ (reference sequence). The ends were cut back, 6 bases at V and 5 bases at J, with 2 bases in the middle. The chain's CDR3 is CASSHNEQFF. Written as DNA, the CDR3 is TGTGCCAGCAGTCACAATGAGCAGTTCTTC.

This clonotype was seen a few times. V is TRBV5-6 and J is TRBJ2-7, with 7 bases lining up with TRBD2. Unmatched junction bases numbered 9, after V lost 4 bases and J lost 2 bases. CDR1 is SGHDT, CDR2 YYEEEE, per germline. This CDR3 is built from 15 residues. The CDR3 loop reads CASSPDGGLPYEQYF. For the CDR3, the DNA is TGTGCCAGCAGCCCGGACGGGGGGTTGCCCTACGAGCAGTACTTC.

This clonotype appeared many times. V gene TRBV7-3 combines with J gene TRBJ1-1; maybe TRBD1 (6 bases). Germline CDR1 is SGHTA and CDR2 is FQGTGA. This CDR3 comprises 15 residues. V shed 4 bases and J shed 4 bases, with 16 bases lying between them. CDR3 DNA sequence: TGTGCCAGCAGCTCACACTCTACAGGGCTCACTGAAGCTTTCTTT. Encoded protein: CASSSHSTGLTEAFF.

Many counts were recorded for this clonotype. For the CDR3, the DNA is TGTGCCAGCAGCTCCCCACAGGGCTCGAGGGGAGCTTTCTTT. Protein product: CASSSPQGSRGAFF. This sequence joins TRBV5-5 and TRBJ1-1, with TRBD1 as a possible D gene (6 bases). The V gene's germline CDR1 is SGHKS and CDR2 YYEKEE (reference sequence). The CDR3 covers 14 residues. V lost 3 bases to trimming and J lost 10 bases, with 19 bases between them.

This clonotype was seen repeatedly, ten times or more. The chain recombines TRBV7-9 with TRBJ2-7; no firm D call. The germline gives CDR1 SEHNR, CDR2 FQNEAQ (reference sequence). The CDR3 sequence is 13 residues long. Trimming stripped 3 bases from V and 9 bases from J, with 15 bases between. This CDR3 reads CASSLPQGTVQYF. CDR3 DNA: TGTGCCAGCAGCTTGCCCCAAGGAACAGTGCAGTACTTC.

This clonotype was seen a handful of times. The rearrangement uses TRBV7-9 and TRBJ2-1; D remains unclear. There are 12 residues in the CDR3. Germline V gives CDR1 SEHNR, CDR2 FQNEAQ (reference sequence). With 5 bases removed from V and 3 bases from J, the gap between germline ends came to 5 bases. The CDR3 is CASSGIYNEQFF. CDR3 bases: TGTGCCAGCAGCGGGATCTACAATGAGCAGTTCTTC.

The table lists this clonotype with many counts. This rearrangement joins TRBV2 to TRBJ2-3, with a possible D match to TRBD2 (6 bases). Germline V gene data show CDR1 as SNHLY and CDR2 as FYNNEI. Trimming cost V 1 base and J 14 bases, with 13 bases left between them. The CDR3 loop spans 12 amino acids. The chain's CDR3 is CASSEGLRRGYF. CDR3 in DNA: TGTGCCAGCAGTGAAGGCCTCCGGCGGGGGTATTTT.

This clonotype was detected ten times or more. This chain uses TRBV28 with TRBJ1-4; D gene unclear. Trimming removed 6 bases at V and 5 bases at J, with 16 bases between. Germline loops: CDR1 MDHEN, CDR2 SYDVKM. This CDR3 spans 15 amino acids. The CDR3 protein is CASSALLFRNEKLFF. CDR3 coding DNA: TGTGCCAGCAGCGCGTTACTTTTCAGGAATGAAAAACTGTTTTTT.